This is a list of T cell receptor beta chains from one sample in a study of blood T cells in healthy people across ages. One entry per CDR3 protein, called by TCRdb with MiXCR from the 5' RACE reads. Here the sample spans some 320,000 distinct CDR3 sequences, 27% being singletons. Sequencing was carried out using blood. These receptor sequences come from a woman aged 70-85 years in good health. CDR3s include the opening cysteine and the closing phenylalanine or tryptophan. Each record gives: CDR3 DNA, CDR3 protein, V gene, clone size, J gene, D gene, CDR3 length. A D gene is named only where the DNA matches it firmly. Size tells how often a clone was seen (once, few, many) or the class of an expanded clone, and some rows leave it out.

TGCAGCGTTCTTTGGGGAGCGGGAGAGCCCTACGAGCAGTACTTC | CSVLWGAGEPYEQYF | TRBV29-1 | once | TRBJ2-7 | TRBD2 | 15
TGTGCCAGCAGTTTTCGGGGAGGGGATAGCAATCAGCCCCAGCATTTT | CASSFRGGDSNQPQHF | TRBV27 | . | TRBJ1-5 | . | 16
TGTGCCAGCAGTTACTGGGCAACCAACACTGAAGCTTTCTTT | CASSYWATNTEAFF | TRBV6-6 | . | TRBJ1-1 | . | 14
TGTGCCAGCAGCCCCAGGGGACAGGGGGATGTGGTGCCCAAAAACATTCAGTACTTC | CASSPRGQGDVVPKNIQYF | TRBV7-8 | . | TRBJ2-4 | TRBD1 | 19
TGTGCCAGCAGTCCCCGGACTAGCGGGAGCCCCAATGAGCAGTTCTTC | CASSPRTSGSPNEQFF | TRBV12-3/TRBV12-4 | . | TRBJ2-1 | TRBD2 | 16
TGTGCCAGCAGTTCCCCCGACAGGACCTACGAGCAGTACTTC | CASSSPDRTYEQYF | TRBV28 | few | TRBJ2-7 | . | 14
TGTGCCAGCCGATCTCTAGCCGGAGAGACCCAGTACTTC | CASRSLAGETQYF | TRBV6-2/TRBV6-3 | few | TRBJ2-5 | . | 13
TGTGCCAGCTCACCAGGTCGAGGAGCGGAAGCACAGTACTTC | CASSPGRGAEAQYF | TRBV18 | . | TRBJ2-7 | . | 14
TGTGCCACCAGCAGAGACCTACAGTCTAATCAGCCCCAGCATTTT | CATSRDLQSNQPQHF | TRBV15 | few | TRBJ1-5 | . | 15
TGCAGTGCCAACAGGGGATTGGGAGAGACCCAGTACTTC | CSANRGLGETQYF | TRBV20-1 | . | TRBJ2-5 | TRBD1 | 13
TGTGCCAGCAGCACCAGGACAGGGTTAGTGACCGGGGAGCTGTTTTTT | CASSTRTGLVTGELFF | TRBV9 | . | TRBJ2-2 | TRBD1 | 16